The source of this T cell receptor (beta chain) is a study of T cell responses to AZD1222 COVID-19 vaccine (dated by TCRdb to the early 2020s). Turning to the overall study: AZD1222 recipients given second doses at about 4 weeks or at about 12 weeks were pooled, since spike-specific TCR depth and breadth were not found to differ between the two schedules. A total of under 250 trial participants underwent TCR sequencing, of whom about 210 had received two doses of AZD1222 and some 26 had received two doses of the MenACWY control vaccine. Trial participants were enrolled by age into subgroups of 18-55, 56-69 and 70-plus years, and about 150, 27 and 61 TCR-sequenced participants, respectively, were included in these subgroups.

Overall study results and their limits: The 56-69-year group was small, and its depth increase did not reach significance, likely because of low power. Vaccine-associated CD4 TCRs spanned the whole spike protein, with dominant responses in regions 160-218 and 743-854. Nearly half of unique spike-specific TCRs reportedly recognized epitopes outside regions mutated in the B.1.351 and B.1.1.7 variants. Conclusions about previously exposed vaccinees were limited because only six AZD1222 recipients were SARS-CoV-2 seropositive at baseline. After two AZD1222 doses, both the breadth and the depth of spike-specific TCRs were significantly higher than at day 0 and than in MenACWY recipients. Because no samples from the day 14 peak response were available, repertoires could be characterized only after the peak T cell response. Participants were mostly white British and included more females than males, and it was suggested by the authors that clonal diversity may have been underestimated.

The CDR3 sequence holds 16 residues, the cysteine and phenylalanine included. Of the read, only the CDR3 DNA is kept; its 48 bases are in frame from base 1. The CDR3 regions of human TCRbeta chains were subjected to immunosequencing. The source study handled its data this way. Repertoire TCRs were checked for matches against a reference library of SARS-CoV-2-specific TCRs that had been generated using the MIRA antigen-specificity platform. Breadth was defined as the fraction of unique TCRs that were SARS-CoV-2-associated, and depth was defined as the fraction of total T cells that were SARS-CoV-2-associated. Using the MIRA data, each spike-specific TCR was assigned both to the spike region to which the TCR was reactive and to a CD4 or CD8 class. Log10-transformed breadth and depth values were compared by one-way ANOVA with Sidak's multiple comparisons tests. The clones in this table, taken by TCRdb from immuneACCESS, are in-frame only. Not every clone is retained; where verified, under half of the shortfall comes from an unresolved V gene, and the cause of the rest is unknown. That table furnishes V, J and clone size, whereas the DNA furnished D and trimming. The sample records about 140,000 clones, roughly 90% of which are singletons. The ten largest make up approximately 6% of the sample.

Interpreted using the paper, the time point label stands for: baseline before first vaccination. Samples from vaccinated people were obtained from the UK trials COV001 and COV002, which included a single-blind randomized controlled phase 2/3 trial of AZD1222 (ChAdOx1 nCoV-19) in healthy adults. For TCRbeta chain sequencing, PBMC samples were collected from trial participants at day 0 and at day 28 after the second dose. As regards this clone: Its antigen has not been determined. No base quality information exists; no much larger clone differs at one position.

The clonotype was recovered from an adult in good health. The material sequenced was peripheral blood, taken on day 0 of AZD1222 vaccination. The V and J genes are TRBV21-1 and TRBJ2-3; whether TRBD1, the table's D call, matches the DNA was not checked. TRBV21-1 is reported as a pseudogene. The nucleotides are TGTGCCAGCAGCAAAGGGGTGGGCACCTGCACAGATACGCAGTATTTT. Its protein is CASSKGVGTCTDTQYF.